The present T cell receptor (beta chain) was sequenced within a study of molecular identifiers for immune sequencing clone quantification. Study summary: The replicate experiment used RNA from 20,000 or 100,000 naive CD8 cells. This RNA was split into five aliquots, and four of them were sequenced. Study-level findings and limits: Highly expanded clone sizes could end up underestimated if a barcode were shared by identical TCR molecules.

Each CDR3 protein gets one entry after TCRdb re-called the PCR reads with MiXCR. The profile shows some 650,000 distinct CDR3 sequences, 15% to 20% of them singletons. This clonotype was counted once. Its specificity is unknown. The CDR3 carries no conserved terminal phenylalanine or tryptophan, so it likely arises from a read error. This CDR3 spans 16 amino acids. The V end was cut by 5 bases, the J end by 1 base, with 17 bases between. Germline CDR1 reads PRHDT; CDR2 reads FYEKMQ (reference sequence). This chain uses TRBV13 with TRBJ1-1; D gene ambiguous. The sample consisted of naive CD8+ T cells from blood, with Jurkat cell RNA spiked in. Described subset: FACS-sorted CD8+CD4-CCR7+CD45RA+ naive T cells. The origin of this receptor is a human donor in good health. Some libraries in this study had Jurkat cell RNA spiked in. CDR3 sequence (DNA): TGTGCCAGCAGCCTCGCCGAACGGGCAGGGAACACTGAAGCTTTCCTT. Translated: CASSLAERAGNTEAFL.